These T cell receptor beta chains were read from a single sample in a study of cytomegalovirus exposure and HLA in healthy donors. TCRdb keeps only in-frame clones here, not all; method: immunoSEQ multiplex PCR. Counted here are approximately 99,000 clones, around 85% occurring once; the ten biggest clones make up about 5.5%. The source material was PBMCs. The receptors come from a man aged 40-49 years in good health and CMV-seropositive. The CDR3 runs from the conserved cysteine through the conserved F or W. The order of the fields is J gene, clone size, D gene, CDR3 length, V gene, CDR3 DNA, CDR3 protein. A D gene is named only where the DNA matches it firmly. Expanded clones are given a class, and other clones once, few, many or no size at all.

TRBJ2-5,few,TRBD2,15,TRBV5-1,TGCGCCAGCAGCCCAATGCGGGGGGGCTTGGAGACCCAGTACTTC,CASSPMRGGLETQYF
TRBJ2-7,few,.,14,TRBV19,TGTGCCAGTAGTTTTCAAGGGGAAACTACGAAGCAGTACTTC,CASSFQGETTKQYF
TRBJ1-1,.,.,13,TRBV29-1,TGCAGCGCGCGCGTAGACATGAACACTGAAGCTTTCTTT,CSARVDMNTEAFF
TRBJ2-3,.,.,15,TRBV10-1,TGCGCCAGCAGTGATCCCAGGGTGGGCACAGATACGCAGTATTTT,CASSDPRVGTDTQYF
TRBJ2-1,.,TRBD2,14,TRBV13,TGTGCCAGCAGGACTAGCGGGAGTCTGGGTGAGCAGTTCTTC,CASRTSGSLGEQFF
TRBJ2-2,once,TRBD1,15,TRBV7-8,TGTGCCAGCAGCTTCCTACAGGGGGAAGGGGGGGAGCTGTTTTTT,CASSFLQGEGGELFF
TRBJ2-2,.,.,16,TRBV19,TGTGCCAGTAGTAGAAAGGGGGTGGGGAAGACCGGGGAGCTGTTTTTT,CASSRKGVGKTGELFF
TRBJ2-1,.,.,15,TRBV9,TGTGCCAGCAGCGTTATGGACAGCTACTACAATGAGCAGTTCTTC,CASSVMDSYYNEQFF
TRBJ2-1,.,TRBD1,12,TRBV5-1,TGCGCCAGCAGCAACCAGGGACAGGAGCAGTTCTTC,CASSNQGQEQFF
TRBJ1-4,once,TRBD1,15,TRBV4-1,TGCGCCAGCAGTTTAAGCGGGACAGGGAATGAAAAACTGTTTTTT,CASSLSGTGNEKLFF
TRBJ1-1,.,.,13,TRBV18,TGTGCCAGCTCTTCAGGGCTTGACACTGAAGCTTTCTTT,CASSSGLDTEAFF
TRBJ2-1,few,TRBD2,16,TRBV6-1,TGTGCCAGCAGTGATCCAGCGGGGGGATTACACAATGAGCAGTTCTTC,CASSDPAGGLHNEQFF
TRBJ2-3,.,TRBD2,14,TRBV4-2,TGTGCCAGCGGATCTAGCGGGGGGTCAGATACGCAGTATTTT,CASGSSGGSDTQYF
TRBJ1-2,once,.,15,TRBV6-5,TGTGCCAGCAGTGCCAAGGGACACTCTAACTATGGCTACACCTTC,CASSAKGHSNYGYTF
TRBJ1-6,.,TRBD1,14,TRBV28,TGTGCCAGCAGTTTAGGGGACAGGGGAACACCCCTCCACTTT,CASSLGDRGTPLHF
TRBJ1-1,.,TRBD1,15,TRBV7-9,TGTGCCGTACGAAAGGAGGGGGCGAACAACACTGAAGCTTTCTTT,CAVRKEGANNTEAFF
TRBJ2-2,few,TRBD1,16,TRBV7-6,TGTGCCAGCAGCTTCGGGACAGGGTTTGACACCGGGGAGCTGTTTTTT,CASSFGTGFDTGELFF
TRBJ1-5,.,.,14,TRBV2,TGTGCCAGCAGTGAGCAGGGTGGTGATCAGCCCCAGCATTTT,CASSEQGGDQPQHF
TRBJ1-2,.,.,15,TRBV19,TGTGCCAGTAGTATAGCCCACAGGGCCGGGGCTGGCTACACCTTC,CASSIAHRAGAGYTF
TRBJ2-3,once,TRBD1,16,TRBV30,TGTGCCTGGAGTCCTCAAGGGACAGCCTTAAAGGATACGCAGTATTTT,CAWSPQGTALKDTQYF
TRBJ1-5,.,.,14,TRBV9,TGTGCCAGCAGCGTAGATGGGGGCATAGAGCCCCAGCATTTT,CASSVDGGIEPQHF
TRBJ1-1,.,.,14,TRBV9,TGTGCCAGCAGCGTAGCCCCGGGGGGCAGTGAAGCTTTCTTT,CASSVAPGGSEAFF
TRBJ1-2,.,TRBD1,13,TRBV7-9,TGTGCCAGCAGCTCTGGACAGGGGTATGGCTACACCTTC,CASSSGQGYGYTF
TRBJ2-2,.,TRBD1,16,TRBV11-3,TGTGCCAGCAGCGGACGGGACAGGGGAGGAACCGGGGAGCTGTTTTTT,CASSGRDRGGTGELFF
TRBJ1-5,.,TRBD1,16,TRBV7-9,TGTGCCAGCAGCTTATGGGGACAGGGTGGAAATCAGCCCCAGCATTTT,CASSLWGQGGNQPQHF
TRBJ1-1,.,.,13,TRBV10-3,TGTGCCATCAGTTCCCCCCCGACAGTTGAAGCTTTCTTT,CAISSPPTVEAFF
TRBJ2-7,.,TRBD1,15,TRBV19,TGTGCCAGTAGCCCGACAGGGGGTAGCTCCTACGAGCAGTACTTC,CASSPTGGSSYEQYF
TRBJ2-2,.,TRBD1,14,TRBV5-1,TGCGCCAGCAGCTTGGGACAGGGGCCCGGGGAGCTGTTTTTT,CASSLGQGPGELFF
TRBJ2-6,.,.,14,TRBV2,TGTGCCAGCACACAAAACTCTGGGGCCAACGGCCTGACTTTC,CASTQNSGANGLTF
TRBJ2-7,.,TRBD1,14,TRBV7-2,TGTGCCAGCAGCTGGGACAGGAGCTCCTACGAGCAGTACTTC,CASSWDRSSYEQYF
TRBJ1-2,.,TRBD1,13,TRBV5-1,TGCGCCAGCAGGGACAGGGAGGAAAGCGGCTACACCTTC,CASRDREESGYTF
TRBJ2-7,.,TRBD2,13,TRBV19,TGTGCCAGTAGTAGCGGGAGTTCCTACGAGCAGTACTTC,CASSSGSSYEQYF
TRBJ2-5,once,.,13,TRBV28,TGTGCCAGCAGTCCCCCTAATCAAGAGACCCAGTACTTC,CASSPPNQETQYF
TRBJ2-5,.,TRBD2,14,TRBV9,TGTGCCAGCAGCTCATCGGGAGGGCGAGAGACCCAGTACTTC,CASSSSGGRETQYF
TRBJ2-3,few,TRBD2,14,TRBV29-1,TGCAGCGTTGAAGCCAGAGCGGGGGTGGATACGCAGTATTTT,CSVEARAGVDTQYF
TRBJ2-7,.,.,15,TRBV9,TGTGCCAGCAGCGTAGAGGCAGGCCCTACCTACGAGCAGTACTTC,CASSVEAGPTYEQYF
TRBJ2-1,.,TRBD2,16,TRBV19,TGTGCCAGTAGAGGCCTACTAGCGGGAGGGTACAATGAGCAGTTCTTC,CASRGLLAGGYNEQFF
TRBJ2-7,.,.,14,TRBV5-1,TGCGCCAGCAGCTCCTCCCTCTCCGTTCCCGAGCAGTACTTC,CASSSSLSVPEQYF
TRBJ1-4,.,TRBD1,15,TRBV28,TGTGCCAGCAGTTTAAGGACAGGGCGGGGAGAAAAACTGTTTTTT,CASSLRTGRGEKLFF
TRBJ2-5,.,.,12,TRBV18,TGTGCCAGCTCACCGGCCCGCGAGACCCAGTACTTC,CASSPARETQYF
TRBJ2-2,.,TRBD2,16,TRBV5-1,TGCGCCAGCAGCAGGGGGACTAGCGGGAGAGGAGAGGAGCTGTTTTTT,CASSRGTSGRGEELFF
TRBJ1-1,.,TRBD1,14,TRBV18,TGTGCCAGCTCAGATACAGGGGGGAACACTGAAGCTTTCTTT,CASSDTGGNTEAFF
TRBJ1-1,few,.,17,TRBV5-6,TGTGCCAGCAGCTTCGGCCAGGGCACTTCAACGAACACTGAAGCTTTCTTT,CASSFGQGTSTNTEAFF
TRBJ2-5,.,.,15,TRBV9,TGTGCCAGCAGCGTAGGCCGGGGATTCGGCGAGACCCAGTACTTC,CASSVGRGFGETQYF
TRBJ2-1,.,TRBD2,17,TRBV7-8,TGTGCCAGCAGCTTAGTGGCTAGCGGGGGGGCAGCTCATGAGCAGTTCTTC,CASSLVASGGAAHEQFF
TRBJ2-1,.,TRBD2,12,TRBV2,TGTGCCAGCGGGACTAGCGGGGGGTCGGGGTTCTTC,CASGTSGGSGFF
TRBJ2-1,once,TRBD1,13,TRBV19,TGTGCCAGTAGTAGGGCAGGGGGCATTGAGCAGTTCTTC,CASSRAGGIEQFF
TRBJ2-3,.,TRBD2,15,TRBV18,TGTGCCAGCTCAATCGCGGGGGGCCTCACAGATACGCAGTATTTT,CASSIAGGLTDTQYF
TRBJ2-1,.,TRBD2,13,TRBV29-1,TGCAGCGTTGATCGCGGGAGGGCTTATGAGCAGTTCTTC,CSVDRGRAYEQFF
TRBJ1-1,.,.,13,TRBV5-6,TGTGCCAGCAGCTTGTCTGACTACACTGAAGCTTTCTTT,CASSLSDYTEAFF
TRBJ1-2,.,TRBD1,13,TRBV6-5,TGTGCCAGCAGTTTAGACAGGGAATATGGCTACACCTTC,CASSLDREYGYTF
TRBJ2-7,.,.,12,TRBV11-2,TGTGCCAGCAGCCGAACAGCGGGCGAGCAGTACTTC,CASSRTAGEQYF
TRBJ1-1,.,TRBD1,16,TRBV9,TGTGCCAGCAGCGTCCCGGGACAGGGACGGGCGACTGAAGCTTTCTTT,CASSVPGQGRATEAFF
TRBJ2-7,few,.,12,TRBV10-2,TGCGCCAGCAGTGAGACAGGAGTCGAGCAGTACTTC,CASSETGVEQYF